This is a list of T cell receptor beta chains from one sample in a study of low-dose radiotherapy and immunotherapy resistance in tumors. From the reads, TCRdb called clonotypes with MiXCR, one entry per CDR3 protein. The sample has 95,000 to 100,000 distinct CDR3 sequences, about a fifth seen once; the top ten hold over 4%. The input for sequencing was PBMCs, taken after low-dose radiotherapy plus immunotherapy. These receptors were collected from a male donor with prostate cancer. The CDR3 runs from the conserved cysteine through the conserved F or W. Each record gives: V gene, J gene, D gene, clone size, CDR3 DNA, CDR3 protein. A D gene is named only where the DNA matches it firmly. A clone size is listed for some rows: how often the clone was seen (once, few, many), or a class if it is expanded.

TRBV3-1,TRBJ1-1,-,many,TGTGCCAGCAGCCAATACGATTCCAGGGATGAAGCTTTCTTT,CASSQYDSRDEAFF
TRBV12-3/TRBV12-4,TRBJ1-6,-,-,TGTGCCAGCAGTCGCGAACGAAATTCACCCCTCCACTTT,CASSRERNSPLHF
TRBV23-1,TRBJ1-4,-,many,TGCGCCAGCAGTTACCGACACGCAACTAATGAAAAACTGTTTTTT,CASSYRHATNEKLFF
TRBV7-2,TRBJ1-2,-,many,TGTGCCAGCAGCTTAGGGATACGCAGGGTGGATAGCTATGGCTACACCTTC,CASSLGIRRVDSYGYTF
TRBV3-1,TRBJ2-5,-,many,TGTGCCAGCAGCCAAGATCAGGGCCCTCGAGAGACCCAGTACTTC,CASSQDQGPRETQYF
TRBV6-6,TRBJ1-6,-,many,TGTGCCAGCAGTTACTCTCCCGGCGGGATTAATAATTCACCCCTCCACTTT,CASSYSPGGINNSPLHF
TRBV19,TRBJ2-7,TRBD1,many,TGTGCCAGTAGTATAGGAACAGGGGAGTCTCTCGAGCAGTACTTC,CASSIGTGESLEQYF
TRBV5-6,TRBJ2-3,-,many,TGTGCCAGCAGCTTTATCTCTGCGGGACACCTCAGCACAGATACGCAGTATTTT,CASSFISAGHLSTDTQYF
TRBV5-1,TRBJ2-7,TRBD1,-,TGCGCCAGCAGCTCTGTGGGGACAGACTACGAGCAGTACTTC,CASSSVGTDYEQYF
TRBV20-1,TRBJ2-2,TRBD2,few,TGCAGTGCTAGAGATCTACTAGCGGGAGGAACCGGGGAGCTGTTTTTT,CSARDLLAGGTGELFF
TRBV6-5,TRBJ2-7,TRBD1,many,TGTGCCAGCAGTGCCACCCGGGACAGTTCTGTGTACTTC,CASSATRDSSVYF
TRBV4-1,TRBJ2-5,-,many,TGCGCCAGCAGCCAAGAGGGGCACGGACTAACGTCCCGTTCGGAGACCCAGTACTTC,CASSQEGHGLTSRSETQYF
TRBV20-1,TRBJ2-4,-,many,TGCAGTGCTAGCTTTCCAGGGAGGGCCAAAAACATTCAGTACTTC,CSASFPGRAKNIQYF
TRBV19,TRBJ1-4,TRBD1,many,TGTGCCAGTAGTGAAGAAGGGGGCGGAAAACTGTTTTTT,CASSEEGGGKLFF
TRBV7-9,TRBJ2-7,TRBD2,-,TGTGCCAGCAGCACAACACCCCTAGCGGGAGATCTCTACGAGCAGTACTTC,CASSTTPLAGDLYEQYF
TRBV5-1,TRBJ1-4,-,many,TGCGCCAGCAGCTTTACAGGGTCGTGGGAAAAACTGTTTTTT,CASSFTGSWEKLFF
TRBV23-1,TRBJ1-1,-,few,TGCGCCAGCAGCCCATGGGGGGGCACTGAAGCTTTCTTT,CASSPWGGTEAFF
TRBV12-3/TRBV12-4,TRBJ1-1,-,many,TGTGCCAGCAGTTTCTCGAACACTGAAGCTTTCTTT,CASSFSNTEAFF
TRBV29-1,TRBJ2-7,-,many,TGCAGCGTTAGCCGGGACCGGGCCACCGAGCAGTACTTC,CSVSRDRATEQYF
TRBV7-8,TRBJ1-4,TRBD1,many,TGTGCCAGCAGCGGTCCGGGACAGGATAATGAAAAACTGTTTTTT,CASSGPGQDNEKLFF
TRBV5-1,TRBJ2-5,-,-,TGCGCCAGCAGCTTTGGTCAGGGGAAAGAGACCCAATACTTC,CASSFGQGKETQYF
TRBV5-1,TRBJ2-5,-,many,TGCGCCAGCAGCTTGGAACGGGGTACGGAGACCCAGTACTTC,CASSLERGTETQYF
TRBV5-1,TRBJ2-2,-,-,-,CASSWTSGENEQFFGPGTGELFF
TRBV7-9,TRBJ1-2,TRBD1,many,TGTGCCAGCAGCTCCACCGGGACAGGGAGGGATGGCTACACCTTC,CASSSTGTGRDGYTF